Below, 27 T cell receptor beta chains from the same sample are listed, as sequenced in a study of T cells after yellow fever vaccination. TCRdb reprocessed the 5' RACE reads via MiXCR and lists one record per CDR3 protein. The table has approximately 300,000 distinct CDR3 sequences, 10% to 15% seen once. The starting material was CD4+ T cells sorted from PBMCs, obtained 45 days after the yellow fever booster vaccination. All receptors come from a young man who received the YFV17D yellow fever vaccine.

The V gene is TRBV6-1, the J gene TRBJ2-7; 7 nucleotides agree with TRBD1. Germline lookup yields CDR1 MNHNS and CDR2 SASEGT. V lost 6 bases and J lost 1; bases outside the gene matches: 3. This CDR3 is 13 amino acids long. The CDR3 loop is CASRKGQSYEQYF. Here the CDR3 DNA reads TGTGCCAGCAGGAAGGGACAGTCCTACGAGCAGTACTTC.

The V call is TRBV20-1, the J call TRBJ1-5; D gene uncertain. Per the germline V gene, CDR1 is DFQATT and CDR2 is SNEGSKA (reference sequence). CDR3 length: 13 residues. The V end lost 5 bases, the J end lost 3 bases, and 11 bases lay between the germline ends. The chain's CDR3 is CSALGRINQPQHF. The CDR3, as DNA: TGCAGTGCTCTCGGACGGATCAATCAGCCCCAGCATTTT.

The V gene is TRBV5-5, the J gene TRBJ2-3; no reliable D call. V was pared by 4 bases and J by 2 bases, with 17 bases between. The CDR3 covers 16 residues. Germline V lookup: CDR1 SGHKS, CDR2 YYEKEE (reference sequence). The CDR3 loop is CASSLGWVGYTDTQYF. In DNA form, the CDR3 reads TGTGCCAGCAGCCTCGGGTGGGTAGGGTACACAGATACGCAGTATTTT.

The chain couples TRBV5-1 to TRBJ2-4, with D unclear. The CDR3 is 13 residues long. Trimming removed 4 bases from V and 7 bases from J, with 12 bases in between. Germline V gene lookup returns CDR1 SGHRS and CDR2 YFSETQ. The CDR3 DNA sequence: TGCGCCAGCAGCGTCAACAGAGACAACATTCAGTACTTC. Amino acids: CASSVNRDNIQYF.

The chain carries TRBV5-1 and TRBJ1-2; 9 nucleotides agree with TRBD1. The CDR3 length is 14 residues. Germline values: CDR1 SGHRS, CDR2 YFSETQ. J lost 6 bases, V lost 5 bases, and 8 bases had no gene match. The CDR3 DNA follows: TGCGCCAGCAGACCTTCGACAGGGGGACATGGCTACACCTTC. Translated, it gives CASRPSTGGHGYTF.

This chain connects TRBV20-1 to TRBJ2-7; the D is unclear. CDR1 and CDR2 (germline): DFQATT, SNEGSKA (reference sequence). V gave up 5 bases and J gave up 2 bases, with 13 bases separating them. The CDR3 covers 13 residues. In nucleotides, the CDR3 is TGCAGTGCTCTCCGTGGCGACACCTACGAGCAGTACTTC. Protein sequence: CSALRGDTYEQYF.

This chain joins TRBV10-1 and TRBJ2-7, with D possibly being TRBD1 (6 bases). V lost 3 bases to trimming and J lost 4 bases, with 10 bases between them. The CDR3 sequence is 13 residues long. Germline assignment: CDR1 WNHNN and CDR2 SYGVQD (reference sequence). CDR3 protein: CASSEGRGYEQYF. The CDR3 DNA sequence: TGCGCCAGCAGTGAAGGCAGGGGATACGAGCAGTACTTC.

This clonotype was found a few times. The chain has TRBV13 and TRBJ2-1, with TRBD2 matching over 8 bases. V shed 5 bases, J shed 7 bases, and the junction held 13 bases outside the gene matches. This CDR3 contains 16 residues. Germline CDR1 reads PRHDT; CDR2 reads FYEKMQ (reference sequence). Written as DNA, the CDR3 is TGTGCCAGCAGCAGATCCGGGACTAGGTTCTTGAATGAGCAGTTCTTC. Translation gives CASSRSGTRFLNEQFF.

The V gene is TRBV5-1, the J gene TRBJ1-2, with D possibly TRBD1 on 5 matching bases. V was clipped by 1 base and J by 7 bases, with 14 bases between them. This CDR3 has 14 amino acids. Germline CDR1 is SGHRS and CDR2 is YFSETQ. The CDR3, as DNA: TGCGCCAGCAGCTTGACCGCAGGGTCGGGTGGCTACACCTTC. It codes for CASSLTAGSGGYTF. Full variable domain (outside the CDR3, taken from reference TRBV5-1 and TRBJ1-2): KAGVTQTPRYLIKTRGQQVTLSCSPISGHRSVSWYQQTPGQGLQFLFEYFSETQRNKGNFPGRFSGRQFSNSRSEMNVSTLELGDSALYLCASSLTAGSGGYTFGSGTRLTVV.

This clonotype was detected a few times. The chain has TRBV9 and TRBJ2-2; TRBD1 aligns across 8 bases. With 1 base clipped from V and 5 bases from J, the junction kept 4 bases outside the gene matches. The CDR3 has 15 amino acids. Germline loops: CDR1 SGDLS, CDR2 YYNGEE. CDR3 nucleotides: TGTGCCAGCAGCGTATTTAGGACAGGGACCGGGGAGCTGTTTTTT. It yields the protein CASSVFRTGTGELFF.

The CDR3 is CASSLAPLAFEAFF. The CDR3 nucleotides are TGTGCCAGCAGCTTAGCCCCGCTAGCTTTTGAAGCTTTCTTT. J is TRBJ1-1 and V is TRBV7-9; D unresolved. V was pared by 0 bases and J by 7 bases, with 12 bases between. Germline V gene sequence: CDR1 SEHNR, CDR2 FQNEAQ (reference sequence). The CDR3 has 14 amino acids.

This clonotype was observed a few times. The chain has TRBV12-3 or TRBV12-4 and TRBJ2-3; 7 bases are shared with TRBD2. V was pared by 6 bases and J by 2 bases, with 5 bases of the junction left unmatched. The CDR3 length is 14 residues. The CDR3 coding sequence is TGTGCCAGCAGACCGGGACTAAACACAGATACGCAGTATTTT. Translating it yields CASRPGLNTDTQYF.

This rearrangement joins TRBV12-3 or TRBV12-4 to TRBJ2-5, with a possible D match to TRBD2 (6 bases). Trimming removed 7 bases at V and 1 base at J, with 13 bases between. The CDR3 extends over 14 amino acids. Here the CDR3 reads CASTSGGPQETQYF. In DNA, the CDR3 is TGTGCCAGCACCTCCGGAGGGCCCCAAGAGACCCAGTACTTC.

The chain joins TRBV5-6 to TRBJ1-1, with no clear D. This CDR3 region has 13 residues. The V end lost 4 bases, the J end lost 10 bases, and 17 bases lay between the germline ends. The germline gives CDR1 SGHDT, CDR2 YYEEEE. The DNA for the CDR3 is TGTGCCAGCAGCCTCGACGCGGGAGGTTTAGCTTTCTTT. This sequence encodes CASSLDAGGLAFF.

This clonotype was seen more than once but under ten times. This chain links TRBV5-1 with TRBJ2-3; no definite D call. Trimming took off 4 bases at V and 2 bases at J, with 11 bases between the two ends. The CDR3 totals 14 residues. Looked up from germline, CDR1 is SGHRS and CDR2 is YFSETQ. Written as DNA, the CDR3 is TGCGCCAGCAGCGCCTCAGGCTCCACAGATACGCAGTATTTT. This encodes CASSASGSTDTQYF.

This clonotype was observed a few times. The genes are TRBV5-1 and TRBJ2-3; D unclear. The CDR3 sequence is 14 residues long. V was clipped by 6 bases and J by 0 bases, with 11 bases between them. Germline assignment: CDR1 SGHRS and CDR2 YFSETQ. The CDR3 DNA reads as TGCGCCAGCAAGGGCCAAGCTAGCACAGATACGCAGTATTTT. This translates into CASKGQASTDTQYF.

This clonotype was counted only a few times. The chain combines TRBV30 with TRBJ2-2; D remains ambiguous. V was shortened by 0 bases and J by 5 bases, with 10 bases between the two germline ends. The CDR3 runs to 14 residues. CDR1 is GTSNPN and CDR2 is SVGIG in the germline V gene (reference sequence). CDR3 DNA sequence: TGTGCCTGGAGTGTACCTAGATGGACCGGGGAGCTGTTTTTT. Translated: CAWSVPRWTGELFF. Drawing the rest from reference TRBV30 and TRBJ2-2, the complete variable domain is SQTIHQWPATLVQPVGSPLSLECTVEGTSNPNLYWYRQAAGRGLQLLFYSVGIGQISSEVPQNLSASRPQDRQFILSSKKLLLSDSGFYLCAWSVPRWTGELFFGEGSRLTVL.

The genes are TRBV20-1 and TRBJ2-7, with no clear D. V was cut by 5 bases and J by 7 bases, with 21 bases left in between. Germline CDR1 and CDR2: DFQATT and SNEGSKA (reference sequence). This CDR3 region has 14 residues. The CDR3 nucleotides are TGCAGTGCTTGGAGTCTCGGCCTCGCACGTGAGCAGTACTTC. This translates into CSAWSLGLAREQYF.

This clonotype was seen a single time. The CDR3 bases are TGTGCCAGCAGCTTAGAGCTCCCAGGGGCTTACAATGAGCAGTTCTTC. The encoded protein is CASSLELPGAYNEQFF. The rearrangement links TRBV11-1 to TRBJ2-1; weak D call: TRBD1 (6 bases). This CDR3 comprises 16 residues. Germline V lookup: CDR1 SGHAT, CDR2 FQDESV (reference sequence). The V and J ends lost 1 base and 4 bases respectively, with 14 bases between them.

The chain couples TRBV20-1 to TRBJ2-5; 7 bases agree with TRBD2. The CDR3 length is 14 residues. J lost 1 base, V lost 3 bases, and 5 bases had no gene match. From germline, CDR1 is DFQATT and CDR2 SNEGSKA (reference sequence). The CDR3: CSASPSSGQETQYF. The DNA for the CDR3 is TGCAGTGCTAGTCCCTCTAGCGGCCAAGAGACCCAGTACTTC.

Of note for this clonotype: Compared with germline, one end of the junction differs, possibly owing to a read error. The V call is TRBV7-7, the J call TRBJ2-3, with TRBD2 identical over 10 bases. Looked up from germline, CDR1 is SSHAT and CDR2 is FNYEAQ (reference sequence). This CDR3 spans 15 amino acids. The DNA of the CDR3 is TGTGCTAGCAGCCCGGGACTAGCGATCTCAGATACGCAGTATTTT. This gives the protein CASSPGLAISDTQYF.

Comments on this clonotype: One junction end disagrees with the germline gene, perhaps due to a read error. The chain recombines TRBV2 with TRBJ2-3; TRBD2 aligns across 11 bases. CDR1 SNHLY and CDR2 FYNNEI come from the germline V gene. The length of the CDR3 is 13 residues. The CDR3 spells CASSGSGRGHRAF. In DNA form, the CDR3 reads TGTGCCAGCAGTGGTAGCGGGAGGGGGCACCGGGCTTTT.

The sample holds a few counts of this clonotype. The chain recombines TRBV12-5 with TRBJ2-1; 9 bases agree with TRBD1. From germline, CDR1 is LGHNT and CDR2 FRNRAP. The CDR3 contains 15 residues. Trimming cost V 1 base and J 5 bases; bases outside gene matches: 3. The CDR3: CASGLGQGDHNEQFF. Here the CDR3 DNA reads TGTGCTAGTGGTTTGGGACAGGGGGACCACAATGAGCAGTTCTTC.

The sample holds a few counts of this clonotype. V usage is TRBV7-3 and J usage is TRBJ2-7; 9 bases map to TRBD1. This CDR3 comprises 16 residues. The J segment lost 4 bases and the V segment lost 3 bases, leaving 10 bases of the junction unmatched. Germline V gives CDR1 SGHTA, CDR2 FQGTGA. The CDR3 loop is CASSFEPGTGPYEQYF. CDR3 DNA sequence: TGTGCCAGCAGCTTCGAACCCGGGACAGGGCCGTACGAGCAGTACTTC.

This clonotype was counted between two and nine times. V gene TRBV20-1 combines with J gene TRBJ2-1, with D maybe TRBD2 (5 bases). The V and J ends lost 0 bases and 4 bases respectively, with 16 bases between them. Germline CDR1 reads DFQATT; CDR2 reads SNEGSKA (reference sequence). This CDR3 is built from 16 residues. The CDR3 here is CSARDAARSGYNEQFF. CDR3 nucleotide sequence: TGCAGTGCTAGAGATGCCGCCAGGTCGGGATACAATGAGCAGTTCTTC.

The CDR3 region has the DNA TGTGCCAGCACCCCGGCGGGCAGCTATAGCAATCAGCCCCAGCATTTT. Its translation: CASTPAGSYSNQPQHF. The chain recombines TRBV6-2 or TRBV6-3 with TRBJ1-5; D gene unclear. The germline gives CDR1 MNHEY, CDR2 SVGEGT. This CDR3 comprises 16 residues. The V end lost 7 bases, the J end lost 0 bases, and 16 bases lay between the germline ends.

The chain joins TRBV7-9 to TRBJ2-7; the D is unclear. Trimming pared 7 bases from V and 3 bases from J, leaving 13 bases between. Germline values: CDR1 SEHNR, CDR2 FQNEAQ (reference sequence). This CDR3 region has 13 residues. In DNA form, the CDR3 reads TGTGCCAGCACCTCCGAGGCCTACTACGAGCAGTACTTC. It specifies CASTSEAYYEQYF.